The rows below give T cell receptor beta chains drawn from one sample of a study of blood T cells in healthy people across ages. TCRdb reprocessed the 5' RACE reads with MiXCR, giving one entry per CDR3 protein. Of roughly 720,000 distinct CDR3 sequences listed, 50% to 65% are singletons. Sample: blood. The receptor set was obtained from a man at least 80 years old in good health. Both conserved end residues are part of each CDR3. A D gene is named only where the DNA matches it firmly. The size entry is marked missing in some rows and otherwise reads once, few, many or a size class.

D	V	J	size	CDR3	DNA
-	TRBV5-1	TRBJ1-5	-	CASSLTPPASGQPQHF	TGCGCCAGCAGCTTGACCCCTCCGGCCTCCGGGCAGCCCCAGCATTTT
-	TRBV7-2	TRBJ2-5	-	CASSLLASRETQYF	TGTGCCAGCAGCTTATTGGCTAGTCGGGAGACCCAGTACTTC
-	TRBV6-1	TRBJ2-7	few	CASEVAGATYEQYF	TGTGCCAGTGAAGTGGCCGGGGCCACCTACGAGCAGTACTTC
-	TRBV6-1	TRBJ2-4	-	CASTRDSGNIQYF	TGTGCCAGCACCCGGGACTCTGGGAACATTCAGTACTTC
-	TRBV3-1	TRBJ2-6	few	CASSPPPTGANVLTF	TGTGCCAGCAGCCCGCCCCCGACCGGGGCCAACGTCCTGACTTTC
-	TRBV7-2	TRBJ1-2	-	CASSAPGQLLGYGYTF	TGTGCCAGCAGCGCCCCCGGACAGCTCCTTGGGTATGGCTACACCTTC
TRBD1	TRBV6-5	TRBJ2-2	-	CASRQTGGAWVGELFF	TGTGCCAGCAGGCAAACAGGGGGCGCTTGGGTCGGGGAGCTGTTTTTT
-	TRBV6-1	TRBJ2-3	-	CASSGTTASTDTQYF	TGTGCCAGCAGTGGGACGACAGCCAGCACAGATACGCAGTATTTT
-	TRBV20-1	TRBJ2-2	-	CSARNGATGELFF	TGCAGTGCTAGAAACGGGGCTACCGGGGAGCTGTTTTTT
-	TRBV27	TRBJ1-4	-	CASSPLRQIATNEKLFF	TGTGCCAGCAGTCCGCTCAGACAGATTGCAACTAATGAAAAACTGTTTTTT
-	TRBV5-1	TRBJ2-3	few	CASSLQLGGTQYF	TGCGCCAGCAGCTTGCAGTTGGGGGGCACGCAGTATTTT
TRBD2	TRBV20-1	TRBJ2-4	-	CSASFWGRGNIQYF	TGCAGTGCTAGTTTTTGGGGGAGGGGAAACATTCAGTACTTC
-	TRBV4-2	TRBJ2-3	-	CASSQEALAPTDTQYF	TGTGCCAGCAGCCAAGAGGCTCTAGCGCCGACAGATACGCAGTATTTT
TRBD2	TRBV24-1	TRBJ2-3	-	CATSDPAGGGTDTQYF	TGTGCCACCAGTGATCCAGCGGGGGGGGGCACAGATACGCAGTATTTT
-	TRBV6-5	TRBJ2-3	once	CASSYSGGDRDAYF	TGTGCCAGCAGTTACAGCGGAGGGGACAGAGACGCGTATTTT
-	TRBV13	TRBJ2-7	few	CASSPGRNYEQYF	TGTGCCAGCAGCCCAGGACGGAACTACGAGCAGTACTTC
-	TRBV6-6	TRBJ2-4	-	CASSQLSGRGIQYF	TGTGCCAGCAGTCAACTGTCAGGGAGAGGCATTCAGTACTTC
-	TRBV29-1	TRBJ2-7	-	CSVAFRPGNYEQYF	TGCAGCGTCGCATTCCGGCCAGGGAACTACGAGCAGTACTTC
-	TRBV20-1	TRBJ2-3	few	CSARDSRLRGYAYF	TGCAGTGCTAGAGATTCGAGACTGCGTGGATACGCGTATTTT
-	TRBV7-9	TRBJ2-1	-	CASSLRPDNYNEQFF	TGTGCCAGCAGCTTAAGGCCAGATAACTACAATGAGCAGTTCTTC
TRBD1	TRBV12-3/TRBV12-4	TRBJ1-5	few	CASRRDRGGSNQPQHF	TGTGCCAGCAGACGTGACAGGGGGGGAAGCAATCAGCCCCAGCATTTT
TRBD2	TRBV24-1	TRBJ2-1	few	CATSGPPTLAGGSYNEQFF	TGTGCCACCAGTGGACCACCCACCCTAGCGGGAGGTTCCTACAATGAGCAGTTCTTC
-	TRBV27	TRBJ2-3	-	CASNQTQGIEQGRYAYF	TGTGCCAGCAACCAAACGCAGGGGATCGAACAGGGCAGATACGCGTATTTT
-	TRBV7-2	TRBJ2-7	-	CASSRSATKSYEQYF	TGTGCCAGCAGCCGCTCGGCCACTAAGTCCTACGAGCAGTACTTC
-	TRBV6-6	TRBJ2-1	-	CASSYDGWGRFF	TGTGCCAGCAGTTACGATGGTTGGGGGCGGTTCTTC
TRBD1	TRBV20-1	TRBJ2-5	-	CSARAGQGGQTQYF	TGCAGTGCTAGAGCCGGACAGGGGGGACAGACCCAGTACTTC
TRBD1	TRBV6-6	TRBJ1-1	-	CASSLGQGAFF	TGCGCCAGCAGCTTGGGACAGGGCGCTTTCTTT
TRBD1	TRBV7-2	TRBJ1-2	-	CASSLDGSAGQTYGYTF	TGTGCCAGCAGCTTAGATGGTTCTGCGGGACAGACCTATGGCTACACCTTC
-	TRBV20-1	TRBJ2-1	-	CSARSSPGRAPDNEQFF	TGCAGTGCTAGATCGTCTCCGGGCAGGGCTCCTGACAATGAGCAGTTCTTC
-	TRBV5-1	TRBJ2-5	-	CASSSEGRPRQETQYF	TGCGCCAGCAGCTCGGAAGGCAGGCCTAGACAAGAGACCCAGTACTTC
-	TRBV2	TRBJ2-3	few	CASSEAGGLSRYAYF	TGTGCCAGCAGTGAAGCGGGGGGGCTGAGCAGATACGCGTATTTT
-	TRBV5-1	TRBJ1-1	-	CASSIGQTNTEAFF	TGCGCCAGCAGCATAGGACAGACGAACACTGAAGCTTTCTTT